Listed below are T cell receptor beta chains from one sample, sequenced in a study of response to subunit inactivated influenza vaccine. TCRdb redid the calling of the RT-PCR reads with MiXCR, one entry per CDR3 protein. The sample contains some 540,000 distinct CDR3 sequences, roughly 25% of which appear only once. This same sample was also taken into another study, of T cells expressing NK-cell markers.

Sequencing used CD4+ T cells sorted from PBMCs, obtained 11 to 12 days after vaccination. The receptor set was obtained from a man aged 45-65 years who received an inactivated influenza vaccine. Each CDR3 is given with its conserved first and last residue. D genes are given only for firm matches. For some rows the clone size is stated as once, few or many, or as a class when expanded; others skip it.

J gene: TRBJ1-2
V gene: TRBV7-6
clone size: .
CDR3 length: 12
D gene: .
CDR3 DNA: TGTGCCAGCAGCCGCCCGGGTGGAGGCTACACCTTC
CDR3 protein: CASSRPGGGYTF

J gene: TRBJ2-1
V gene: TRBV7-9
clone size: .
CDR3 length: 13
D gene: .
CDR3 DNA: TGTGCCAGCAGCCAGGACAGAACCAATGAGCAGTTCTTC
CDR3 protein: CASSQDRTNEQFF

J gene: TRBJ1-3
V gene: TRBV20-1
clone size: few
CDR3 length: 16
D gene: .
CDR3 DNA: TGCAGTGCTAGCCTGACAGGCCACTTCTCTGGAAACACCATATATTTT
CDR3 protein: CSASLTGHFSGNTIYF

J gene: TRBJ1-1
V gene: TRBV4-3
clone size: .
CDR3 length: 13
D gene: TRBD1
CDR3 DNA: TGCGCCAGCAGCCCGGGGACAGGGTACGGAGCTTTCTTT
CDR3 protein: CASSPGTGYGAFF

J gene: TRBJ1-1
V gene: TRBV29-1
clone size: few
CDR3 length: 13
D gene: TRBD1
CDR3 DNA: TGCAGCGTTGCACAGGGGGCGCTGTGGCCAGCTTTCTTT
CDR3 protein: CSVAQGALWPAFF

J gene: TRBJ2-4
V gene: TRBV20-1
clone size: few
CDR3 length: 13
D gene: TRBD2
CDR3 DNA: TGCAGTGCAGCTTTAGCGGGAGGAAACATTCAGTACTTC
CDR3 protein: CSAALAGGNIQYF

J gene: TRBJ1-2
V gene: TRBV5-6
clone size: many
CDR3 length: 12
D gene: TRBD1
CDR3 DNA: TGTGCCAGCAGCATTTGGGACAGCTACTACACCTTC
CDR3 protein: CASSIWDSYYTF

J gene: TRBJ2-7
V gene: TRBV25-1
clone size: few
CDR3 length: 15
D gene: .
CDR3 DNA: TGTGCCAGCGTCGGGGGCCGGCCAAGCTCCTACGAGCAGTACTTC
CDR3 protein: CASVGGRPSSYEQYF

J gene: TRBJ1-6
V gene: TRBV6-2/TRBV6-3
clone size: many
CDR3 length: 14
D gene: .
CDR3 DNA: TGTGCCAGCAGTTACTCTGGGGGCACGTCCCCCCTCCACTTT
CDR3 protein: CASSYSGGTSPLHF

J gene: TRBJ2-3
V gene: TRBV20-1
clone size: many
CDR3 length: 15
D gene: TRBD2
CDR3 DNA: TGCAGTGCTAAGCGGGGGGGAGGGGGCGCAGATACGCAGTATTTT
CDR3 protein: CSAKRGGGGADTQYF

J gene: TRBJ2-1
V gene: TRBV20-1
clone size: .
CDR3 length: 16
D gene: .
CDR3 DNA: TGCAGTGCTGTGGATTTAGGGGGGAGCTCCTACAATGAGCAGTTCTTC
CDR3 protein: CSAVDLGGSSYNEQFF

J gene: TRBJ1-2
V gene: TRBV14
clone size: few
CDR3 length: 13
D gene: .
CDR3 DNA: TGTGCCAGCAGCCAAGTCGGTAGCTATGGCTACACCTTC
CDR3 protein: CASSQVGSYGYTF

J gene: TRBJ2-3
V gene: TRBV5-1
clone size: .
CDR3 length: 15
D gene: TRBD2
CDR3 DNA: TGCGCCAGCAGCAAGGTAGCGGGAGGGCCAGATACGCAGTATTTT
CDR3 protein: CASSKVAGGPDTQYF

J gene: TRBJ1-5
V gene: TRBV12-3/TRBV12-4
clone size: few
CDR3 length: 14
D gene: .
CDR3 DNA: TGTGCCAGCAGTGAACAGGGAGGGTATCTACCCCAGCATTTT
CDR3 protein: CASSEQGGYLPQHF

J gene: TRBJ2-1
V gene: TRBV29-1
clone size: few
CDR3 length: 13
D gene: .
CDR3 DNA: TGCAGCGTTGACCTAGCGCGAAACAATGAGCAGTTCTTC
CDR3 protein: CSVDLARNNEQFF

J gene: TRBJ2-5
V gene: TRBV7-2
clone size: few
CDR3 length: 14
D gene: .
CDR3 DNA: TGTGCCAGCAGCTTAATCCCTTCCCAAGAGACCCAGTACTTC
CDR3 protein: CASSLIPSQETQYF

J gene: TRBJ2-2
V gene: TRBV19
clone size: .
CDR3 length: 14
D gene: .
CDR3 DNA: TGTGCCAGTAGCCAAGAAGTTTACACCGGGGAGCTGTTTTTT
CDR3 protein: CASSQEVYTGELFF

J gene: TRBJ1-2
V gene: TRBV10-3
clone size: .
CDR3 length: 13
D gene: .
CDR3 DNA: TGTGCCATCAGTGAGGATCGAGGGGGTGGCTACACCTTC
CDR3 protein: CAISEDRGGGYTF

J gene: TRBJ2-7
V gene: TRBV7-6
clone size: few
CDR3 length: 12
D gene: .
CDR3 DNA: TGTGCCAGCAGCCTACCCTATAACGAGCAGTACTTC
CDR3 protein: CASSLPYNEQYF

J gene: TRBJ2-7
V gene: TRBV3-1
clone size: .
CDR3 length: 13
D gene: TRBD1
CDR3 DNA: TGTGCCAGCAGCCAGAGGACAGGGTACGAGCAGTACTTC
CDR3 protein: CASSQRTGYEQYF

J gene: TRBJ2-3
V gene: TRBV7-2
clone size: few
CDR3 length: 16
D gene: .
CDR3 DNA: TGTGCCAGCAGCTTAGATGGGGGGATCGGCGCAGATACGCAGTATTTT
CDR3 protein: CASSLDGGIGADTQYF

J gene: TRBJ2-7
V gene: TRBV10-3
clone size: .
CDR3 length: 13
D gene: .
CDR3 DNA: TGTGCCATCAGTGCGCCGACTGTACGAGAGCAGTACTTC
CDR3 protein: CAISAPTVREQYF

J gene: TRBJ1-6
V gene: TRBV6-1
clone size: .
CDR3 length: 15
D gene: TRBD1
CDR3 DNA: TGTGCCAGCACCGGGGACAGGAACCGTAATTCACCCCTCCACTTT
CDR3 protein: CASTGDRNRNSPLHF

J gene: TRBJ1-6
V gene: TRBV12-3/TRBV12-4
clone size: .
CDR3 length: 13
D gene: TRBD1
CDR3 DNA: TGTGCCAGCCAACAGGGGCCGGGTTCACCCCTCCACTTT
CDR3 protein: CASQQGPGSPLHF

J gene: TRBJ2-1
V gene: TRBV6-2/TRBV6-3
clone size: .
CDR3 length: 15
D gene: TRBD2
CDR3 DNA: TGTGCCAGCAGTTCCTATAGCGGGAGTTTGAATGAGCAGTTCTTC
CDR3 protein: CASSSYSGSLNEQFF

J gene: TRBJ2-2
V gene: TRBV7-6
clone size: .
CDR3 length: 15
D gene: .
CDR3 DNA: TGTGCCAGCAGCTCCTGGGGAGGGAACACCGGGGAGCTGTTTTTT
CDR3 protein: CASSSWGGNTGELFF

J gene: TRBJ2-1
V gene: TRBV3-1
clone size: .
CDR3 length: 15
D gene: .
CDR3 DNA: TGTGCCAGCAGCCAAATAGCGAGCTCCTACAATGAGCAGTTCTTC
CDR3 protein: CASSQIASSYNEQFF

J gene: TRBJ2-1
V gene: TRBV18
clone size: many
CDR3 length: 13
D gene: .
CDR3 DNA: TGTGCCAGCTCACCAGCGCGCGACAATGAGCAGTTCTTC
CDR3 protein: CASSPARDNEQFF

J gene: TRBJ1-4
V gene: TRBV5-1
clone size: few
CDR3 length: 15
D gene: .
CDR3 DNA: TGCGCCAGCAGCTTGGCCGGGGGCTTAGGGGAAAAACTGTTTTTT
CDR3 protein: CASSLAGGLGEKLFF

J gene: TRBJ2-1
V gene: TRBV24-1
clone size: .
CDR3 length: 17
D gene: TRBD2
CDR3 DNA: TGTGCCACCAGTACTAGCGGGGTTTTAAAGGACTACAATGAGCAGTTCTTC
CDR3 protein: CATSTSGVLKDYNEQFF

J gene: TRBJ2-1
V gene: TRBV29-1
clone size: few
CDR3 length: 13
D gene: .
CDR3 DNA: TGCAGCGTGGATGACTATGCTTACAATGAGCAGTTCTTC
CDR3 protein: CSVDDYAYNEQFF

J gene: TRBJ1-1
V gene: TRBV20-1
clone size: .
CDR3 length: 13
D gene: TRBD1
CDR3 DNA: TGCAGTGCGAGTAACAGGGGGGACACTGAAGCTTTCTTT
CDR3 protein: CSASNRGDTEAFF

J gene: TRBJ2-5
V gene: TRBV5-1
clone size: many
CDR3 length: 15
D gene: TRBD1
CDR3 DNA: TGCGCCAGCAGCTGGACCCAGGGGGCCGAAAAGACCCAGTACTTC
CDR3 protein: CASSWTQGAEKTQYF

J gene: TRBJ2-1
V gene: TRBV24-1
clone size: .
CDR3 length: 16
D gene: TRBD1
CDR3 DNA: TGTGCCACCAGTGATCCCGACAGGGGGCGTCCCGATGAGCAGTTCTTC
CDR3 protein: CATSDPDRGRPDEQFF

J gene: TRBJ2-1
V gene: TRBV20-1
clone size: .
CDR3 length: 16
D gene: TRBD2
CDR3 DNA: TGCAGTGCAAAGGGACTAGCGGGGGGCTCCTACAATGAGCAGTTCTTC
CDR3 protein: CSAKGLAGGSYNEQFF

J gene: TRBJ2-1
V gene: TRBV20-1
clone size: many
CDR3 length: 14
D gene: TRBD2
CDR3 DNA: TGCAGTGCTAGATCGGTAGCGGGATACAATGAGCAGTTCTTC
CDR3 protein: CSARSVAGYNEQFF

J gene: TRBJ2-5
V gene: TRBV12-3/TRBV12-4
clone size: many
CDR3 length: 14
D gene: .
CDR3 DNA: TGTGCCAGCAGTTTGAACCAGGGAGGAGAGACCCAGTACTTC
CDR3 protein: CASSLNQGGETQYF

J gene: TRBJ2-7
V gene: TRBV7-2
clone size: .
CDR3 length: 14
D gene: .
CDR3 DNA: TGTGCCAGCAGCTTAAGAGAGCGGCTCTCCGAGCAGTACTTC
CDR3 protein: CASSLRERLSEQYF

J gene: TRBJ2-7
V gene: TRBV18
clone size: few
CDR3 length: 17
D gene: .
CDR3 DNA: TGTGCCAGCTCTCTTGCCCAGGGAGGAAAGACGGGGAACGGGCAGTACTTC
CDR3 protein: CASSLAQGGKTGNGQYF

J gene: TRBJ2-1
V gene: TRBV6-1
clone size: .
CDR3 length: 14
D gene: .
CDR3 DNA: TGTGCCAGCAGTCCGGAGAGCTCCTACAATGAGCAGTTCTTC
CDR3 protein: CASSPESSYNEQFF